This entry describes one T cell receptor beta chain. The record originates from a study of Ad26.COV2.S vaccination and SARS-CoV-2 variants. Study-level information: A COV1001 Ad26.COV2.S trial-arm participant provided the sample. Once or twice, 56 days apart, Ad26.COV2.S was delivered intramuscularly.

Clones were sequenced by immunoSEQ multiplex PCR, and TCRdb holds only the in-frame ones, with some missing. Of 350,000 to 500,000 clones detected, over 75% appear once; the ten largest clones hold around 3.6%. Indicated treatment: around 19 received Ad26.COV2.S at low or high dose, single or two shots; about 5 received placebo; per-sample allocation not given. After the first vaccine or placebo injection, samples were drawn on day 63. Donation came from an adult in Boston who was aged 18-55 years. CDR3 size: 15 residues. Trimming took off 1 base at V and 8 bases at J, with 17 bases between the two ends. Germline loops: CDR1 LGHNT, CDR2 FRNRAP.

The chain carries TRBV12-5 and TRBJ1-2, with D maybe TRBD1 (6 bases). Sequencing used peripheral blood, obtained in a trial of Ad26.COV2.S vaccine versus placebo. This TCR was recovered from a person between 18 and 60 years old who received the Ad26.COV2.S COVID-19 vaccine or a placebo. As DNA, the CDR3 is TGTGCTAGTGGTTTGGGGCCGGGGGGGCTGGAGGGCTACACCTTC. This translates into CASGLGPGGLEGYTF.